This TCR beta chain comes out of a study of T-cell memory formation after mild COVID-19. Study conclusions and caveats: Day 37-peaking second-wave clones had unconfirmed SARS-CoV-2 specificity.

Constant-segment primers and 5'RACE yielded cDNA libraries for TCR alpha and TCR beta, each carrying sample barcodes and UMIs. TCRdb processed the 5' RACE reads anew with MiXCR; each CDR3 protein has one entry. Of about 150,000 distinct CDR3 sequences in the sample, roughly 13% were seen once. About this clonotype itself: The antigen remains undetermined.

V lost 5 bases, J lost 4 bases, and 20 bases lay in between. The CDR3 totals 17 residues. Germline V gene lookup returns CDR1 SGHVS and CDR2 FQNEAQ. V usage is TRBV7-8 and J usage is TRBJ2-2; the D gene is possibly TRBD1 (5 bases). The TCR comes from a man younger than 30 who had mild COVID-19 (a few samples of this study predate the infection). Cell type and time point are not known. Source material: PBMCs or a T cell subset sorted from them (not recorded which). Here the CDR3 reads CASSGRVPRTSTGELFF. The CDR3 DNA is TGTGCCAGCAGCGGCAGGGTGCCGAGGACGAGCACCGGGGAGCTGTTTTTT.